The clone carrying this TCR beta chain was seen only a few times. Its antigen is not identified. Authors' methods: A classifier for distant metastasis in papillary thyroid cancer was constructed using CDR3 differences observed across clinicopathological groups. TCRdb re-clonotyped the PCR reads via MiXCR. TCRdb's processing, not the authors' own work, is the source of the V and J calls. The sample has 30,000 to 35,000 clones, around 23% seen once. Germline CDR1 LNHNV, CDR2 YYDKDF (reference sequence). Trimming left V 2 bases short and J 5 bases short, with 13 bases between. The CDR3 totals 14 residues. These data originate in a study of metastatic and nonmetastatic thyroid tumors. Overall study context: Comparative analysis of repertoires was undertaken across blood and tumor or nodule tissue obtained from malignant and benign thyroid patients.

Among the patients, none had received any treatment before thyroid surgery. Study conclusions and caveats: As reported, TCR beta diversity in blood and tumor was significantly higher in malignant thyroid tumors than in benign nodules.

The material sequenced was tumor tissue. V and J are TRBV15 and TRBJ2-7; D is undetermined. The sequence was obtained from a male donor with papillary thyroid cancer or a benign thyroid nodule (not recorded which). Some clones in this sample may be carry-over from other donors' samples. CDR3 in DNA: TGTGCCACCAGCAGACATAAGGGTCTGAACGAGCAGTACTTC. Translated, it gives CATSRHKGLNEQYF.